This record concerns one T cell receptor (beta chain) sequence. This specimen comes from a study of cytotoxic CD8 clonotypes in ibrutinib-treated CLL. Sequencing used immunoSEQ multiplex PCR; TCRdb keeps in-frame clones, though not all of them. There are roughly 56,000 clones in the sample; over 60% occur only once, and roughly 45% lies in the top ten. The CDR3 extends over 14 amino acids. Germline V gives CDR1 MDHEN, CDR2 SYDVKM. V was shortened by 5 bases and J by 3 bases, with 11 bases between the two germline ends. This TCR was sampled from a human donor with chronic lymphocytic leukemia. The V and J genes are TRBV28 and TRBJ1-3; D is undetermined. The sample here was PBMCs, taken after 12 months of ibrutinib treatment. In DNA, the CDR3 is TGTGCCAGCAGTCGAGGGATCCATGGAAACACCATATATTTT. Encoded protein: CASSRGIHGNTIYF.